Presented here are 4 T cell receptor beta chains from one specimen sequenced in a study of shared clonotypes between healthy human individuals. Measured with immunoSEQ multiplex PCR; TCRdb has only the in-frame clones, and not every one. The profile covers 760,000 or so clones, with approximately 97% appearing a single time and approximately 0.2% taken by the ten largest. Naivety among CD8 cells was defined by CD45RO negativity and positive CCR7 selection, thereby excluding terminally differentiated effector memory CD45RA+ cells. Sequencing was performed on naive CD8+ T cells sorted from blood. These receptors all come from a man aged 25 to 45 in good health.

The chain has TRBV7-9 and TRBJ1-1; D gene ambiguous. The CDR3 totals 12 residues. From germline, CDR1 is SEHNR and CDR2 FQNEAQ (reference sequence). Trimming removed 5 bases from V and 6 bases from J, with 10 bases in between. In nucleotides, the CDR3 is TGTGCCAGCAGCCCCCCCTTTTCTGAAGCTTTCTTT. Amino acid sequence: CASSPPFSEAFF. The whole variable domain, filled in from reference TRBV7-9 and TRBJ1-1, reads DTGVSQNPRHKITKRGQNVTFRCDPISEHNRLYWYRQTLGQGPEFLTYFQNEAQLEKSRLLSDRFSAERPKGSFSTLEIQRTEQGDSAMYLCASSPPFSEAFFGQGTRLTVV.

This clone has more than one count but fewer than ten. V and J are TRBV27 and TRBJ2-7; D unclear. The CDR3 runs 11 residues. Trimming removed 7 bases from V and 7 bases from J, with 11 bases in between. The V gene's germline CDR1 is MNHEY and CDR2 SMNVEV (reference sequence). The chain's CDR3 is CASIRGGEQYF. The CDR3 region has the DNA TGTGCCAGCATTCGAGGTGGGGAGCAGTACTTC.

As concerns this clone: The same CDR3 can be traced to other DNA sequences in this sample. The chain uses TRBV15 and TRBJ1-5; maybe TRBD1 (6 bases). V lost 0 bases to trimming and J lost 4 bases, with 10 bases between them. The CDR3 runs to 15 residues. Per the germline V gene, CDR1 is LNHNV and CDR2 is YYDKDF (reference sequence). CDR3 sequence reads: CATSRDRGLNQPQHF. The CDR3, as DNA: TGTGCCACCAGCAGAGACAGGGGACTTAATCAGCCCCAGCATTTT. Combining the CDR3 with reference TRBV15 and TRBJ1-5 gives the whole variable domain DAMVIQNPRYQVTQFGKPVTLSCSQTLNHNVMYWYQQKSSQAPKLLFHYYDKDFNNEADTPDNFQSRRPNTSFCFLDIRSPGLGDTAMYLCATSRDRGLNQPQHFGDGTRLSIL.

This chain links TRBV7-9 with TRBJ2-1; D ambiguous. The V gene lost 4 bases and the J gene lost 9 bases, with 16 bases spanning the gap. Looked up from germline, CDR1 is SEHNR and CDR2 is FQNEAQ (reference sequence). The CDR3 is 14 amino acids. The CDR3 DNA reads TGTGCCAGCAGCTCGGTACGGATCTTCAGTGAGCAGTTCTTC. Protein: CASSSVRIFSEQFF.